These 22 T cell receptor beta chains share one sample of origin, sequenced in a study of neoadjuvant nivolumab and ipilimumab in lung cancer. Using immunoSEQ multiplex PCR, the repertoire was profiled, and TCRdb retains in-frame clones only, with some absent. This sample yields around 30,000 clones, of which 83% are seen a single time; about 5% belongs to the top ten. The sequencing used tumor tissue, collected after neoadjuvant nivolumab, alone or with ipilimumab, at or shortly before surgery. The origin of the receptors is an adult with non-small cell lung cancer.

The CDR3 spells CSVQGANEKLFF. CDR3 sequence (DNA): TGCAGCGTACAGGGGGCTAATGAAAAACTGTTTTTT. The gene calls are TRBV29-1 and TRBJ1-4; 8 nucleotides line up with TRBD1. Per the germline V gene, CDR1 is SQVTM and CDR2 is ANQGSEA. The CDR3 has 12 amino acids. V shed 6 bases, J shed 3 bases, and the junction held 0 bases outside the gene matches.

This chain joins TRBV20-1 and TRBJ2-1; D remains ambiguous. Germline-derived CDR1 and CDR2 are DFQATT and SNEGSKA (reference sequence). The CDR3 has 11 residues. Deletions cut 5 bases from V and 8 bases from J, with 10 bases between. The CDR3 region is CSASDLYEQFF. The CDR3 bases are TGCAGTGCTTCGGACCTTTATGAGCAGTTCTTC.

This clone was seen only once. The chain combines TRBV20-1 with TRBJ2-7; D possibly corresponds to TRBD2 (5 bases). The CDR3 runs 11 residues. V was shortened by 5 bases and J by 0 bases, with 5 bases between the two germline ends. Germline V gene lookup returns CDR1 DFQATT and CDR2 SNEGSKA (reference sequence). The CDR3 is CSAGSSYEQYF. In nucleotides, the CDR3 is TGCAGTGCTGGGAGCTCCTACGAGCAGTACTTC.

The chain couples TRBV29-1 to TRBJ2-3, with 10 nucleotides matching TRBD1. V lost 5 bases, J lost 3 bases, and 5 bases stayed unmatched. CDR3 length: 14 residues. The V gene's germline CDR1 is SQVTM and CDR2 ANQGSEA. The CDR3 is CSVLGTGETDTQYF. As DNA, the CDR3 is TGCAGCGTTCTCGGGACAGGGGAAACAGATACGCAGTATTTT.

This sequence joins TRBV10-1 and TRBJ2-7; no reliable D call. The V gene's germline CDR1 is WNHNN and CDR2 SYGVQD (reference sequence). The V end was cut by 6 bases, the J end by 1 base, with 4 bases between. There are 11 residues in the CDR3. CDR3 nucleotides: TGCGCCAGCAGGAAATCCTACGAGCAGTACTTC. It codes for CASRKSYEQYF.

The J gene is TRBJ2-4, the V gene TRBV30; D is unclear. CDR3 length equals 14 residues. Trimming took 4 bases from V and 1 from J, leaving 11 bases between them. In germline, CDR1 is GTSNPN, CDR2 SVGIG (reference sequence). CDR3 residues: CAWNYTPAKNIQYF. CDR3 bases: TGTGCCTGGAATTACACTCCTGCCAAAAACATTCAGTACTTC.

This rearrangement joins TRBV2 to TRBJ2-3; perhaps TRBD2 as D (7 bases). In germline, CDR1 is SNHLY, CDR2 FYNNEI. Trimming left V 9 bases short and J 0 bases short, with 10 bases between. There are 13 residues in the CDR3. Written as DNA, the CDR3 is TGTGCCAGAGGGGGGGGAAGCACAGATACGCAGTATTTT. Translation: CARGGGSTDTQYF.

The chain has TRBV19 and TRBJ2-7; 14 positions match TRBD2. Germline values: CDR1 LNHDA, CDR2 SQIVND (reference sequence). V shed 6 bases, J shed 4 bases, and the junction held 8 bases outside the gene matches. This CDR3 is built from 16 residues. The CDR3 bases are TGTGCCAGTAGCCAGGGACTAGCGGGAGTACGGTACGAGCAGTACTTC. Translating it yields CASSQGLAGVRYEQYF.

This chain connects TRBV5-1 to TRBJ1-2; TRBD1 is a possible D gene (6 bases). V lost 4 bases, J lost 2 bases, and 12 bases lay in between. This CDR3 has 14 amino acids. Germline V lookup: CDR1 SGHRS, CDR2 YFSETQ. CDR3: CASSAQGYNYGYTF. For the CDR3, the DNA is TGCGCCAGCAGCGCACAGGGATACAACTATGGCTACACCTTC. Filled out from reference TRBV5-1 and TRBJ1-2, the complete variable domain reads KAGVTQTPRYLIKTRGQQVTLSCSPISGHRSVSWYQQTPGQGLQFLFEYFSETQRNKGNFPGRFSGRQFSNSRSEMNVSTLELGDSALYLCASSAQGYNYGYTFGSGTRLTVV.

The CDR3 region has the DNA TGTGCCAGCAGCTCTCAACAGGACACTGAAGCTTTCTTT. Translating gives CASSSQQDTEAFF. The chain has TRBV5-5 and TRBJ1-1; D may be TRBD1 (5 bases). From germline, CDR1 is SGHKS and CDR2 YYEKEE (reference sequence). The CDR3 extends over 13 amino acids. Trimming left V 3 bases short and J 3 bases short, with 9 bases between.

The V gene is TRBV2, the J gene TRBJ1-6; perhaps TRBD1 as D (5 bases). V lost 11 bases to trimming and J lost 7 bases, with 12 bases between them. This CDR3 is 12 amino acids long. The germline CDR1 and CDR2 sequences are SNHLY and FYNNEI. CDR3 in amino acids: CARGTNNSPLHF. The CDR3 DNA is TGTGCCCGAGGGACGAACAATTCACCCCTCCACTTT.

The V and J genes are TRBV2 and TRBJ1-2; 8 bases agree with TRBD1. This CDR3 is built from 15 residues. J was trimmed by 7 bases and V by 6 bases; bases with no gene match: 13. Germline assignment: CDR1 SNHLY and CDR2 FYNNEI. DNA of the CDR3: TGTGCCAGCAGACCCTCCGGACAGGGTTTGGGTGGCTACACCTTC. Its protein product is CASRPSGQGLGGYTF.

The chain joins TRBV6-1 to TRBJ2-7; tentatively, D is TRBD1 or TRBD2 (6 bases each). CDR1 is MNHNS and CDR2 is SASEGT in the germline V gene. The V and J ends lost 6 bases and 7 bases respectively, with 13 bases between them. The CDR3 sequence is 12 residues long. CDR3 protein: CASSNRGAEQYF. The CDR3 bases are TGTGCCAGCAGCAATAGGGGGGCGGAGCAGTACTTC.

V is TRBV9 and J is TRBJ2-5, with 10 bases lining up with TRBD2. J was trimmed by 5 bases and V by 2 bases; bases with no gene match: 15. Germline CDR1 reads SGDLS; CDR2 reads YYNGEE. The CDR3 has 18 amino acids. CDR3 sequence (DNA): TGTGCCAGCAGCGTTCAACCCCTAGCGGGGGCAGGGGGGGAGACCCAGTACTTC. Encoded protein: CASSVQPLAGAGGETQYF.

V gene TRBV5-1 combines with J gene TRBJ2-3, with D perhaps assigned TRBD1 or TRBD2 (5 bases each). The germline V and J ends were trimmed by 4 bases and 3 bases, with 12 bases remaining between them. CDR1 is SGHRS, CDR2 YFSETQ, per germline. The length of the CDR3 is 14 residues. This CDR3 reads CASSTRDVTDTQYF. CDR3 nucleotide sequence: TGCGCCAGCAGCACCCGGGACGTGACAGATACGCAGTATTTT.

The CDR3 region is CSVRQGGETQYF. DNA of the CDR3: TGCAGCGTCCGACAGGGGGGCGAGACCCAGTACTTC. This rearrangement joins TRBV29-1 to TRBJ2-5; TRBD1 matches 9 bases. The trim removed 6 bases at V and 5 bases at J, leaving 4 bases unmatched. From germline, CDR1 is SQVTM and CDR2 ANQGSEA. This CDR3 contains 12 residues.

This chain connects TRBV7-2 to TRBJ1-3, with D possibly TRBD1 on 5 matching bases. Between the trimmed V and J ends, which lost 7 bases and 4 bases, there was a span of 17 bases. This CDR3 region has 15 residues. Germline CDR1 and CDR2: SGHTA and FQGNSA. CDR3 sequence reads: CASTTFGTSGNTIYF. In DNA form, the CDR3 reads TGTGCCAGCACCACCTTCGGGACCTCAGGAAACACCATATATTTT.

The chain recombines TRBV30 with TRBJ2-6, with D hard to call. The length of the CDR3 is 17 residues. CDR1 is GTSNPN and CDR2 is SVGIG in the germline V gene (reference sequence). V was clipped by 2 bases and J by 2 bases, with 16 bases between them. The CDR3: CAWSRGRTMTGANVLTF. Here the CDR3 DNA reads TGTGCCTGGAGTAGAGGACGGACCATGACTGGGGCCAACGTCCTGACTTTC.

V gene TRBV6-1 combines with J gene TRBJ1-2; unclear D gene. CDR3 size: 14 residues. CDR1 is MNHNS and CDR2 is SASEGT in the germline V gene. The germline V and J ends were trimmed by 7 bases and 4 bases, with 16 bases remaining between them. The CDR3 region is CASTPREDPYGYTF. The DNA for the CDR3 is TGTGCCAGCACCCCACGGGAAGACCCCTATGGCTACACCTTC.

This rearrangement joins TRBV5-1 to TRBJ2-2; D perhaps matches TRBD2 (5 bases). The CDR3 runs 14 residues. V lost 3 bases to trimming and J lost 6 bases, with 12 bases between them. CDR1 SGHRS and CDR2 YFSETQ come from the germline V gene. Here the CDR3 DNA reads TGCGCCAGCAGCTCCGGACTCGTCGCCGGGGAGCTGTTTTTT. Amino acids: CASSSGLVAGELFF.

The CDR3 sequence is CASSLESGTMNTEAFF. The CDR3 DNA is TGTGCCAGCAGCTTGGAGTCAGGGACAATGAACACTGAAGCTTTCTTT. The V call is TRBV5-6, the J call TRBJ1-1; D possibly corresponds to TRBD1 (6 bases). CDR1 and CDR2 from the germline V gene are SGHDT and YYEEEE. The CDR3 spans 16 residues. V was pared by 0 bases and J by 0 bases, with 12 bases between.

The chain joins TRBV20-1 to TRBJ1-1; D is undetermined. CDR1 and CDR2 (germline): DFQATT, SNEGSKA (reference sequence). CDR3 size: 11 residues. The germline V and J ends were trimmed by 7 bases and 11 bases, with 17 bases remaining between them. The CDR3 nucleotides read TGCAGTGTTCTGTTGACACCTCGGGCTTTCTTT. This encodes CSVLLTPRAFF.